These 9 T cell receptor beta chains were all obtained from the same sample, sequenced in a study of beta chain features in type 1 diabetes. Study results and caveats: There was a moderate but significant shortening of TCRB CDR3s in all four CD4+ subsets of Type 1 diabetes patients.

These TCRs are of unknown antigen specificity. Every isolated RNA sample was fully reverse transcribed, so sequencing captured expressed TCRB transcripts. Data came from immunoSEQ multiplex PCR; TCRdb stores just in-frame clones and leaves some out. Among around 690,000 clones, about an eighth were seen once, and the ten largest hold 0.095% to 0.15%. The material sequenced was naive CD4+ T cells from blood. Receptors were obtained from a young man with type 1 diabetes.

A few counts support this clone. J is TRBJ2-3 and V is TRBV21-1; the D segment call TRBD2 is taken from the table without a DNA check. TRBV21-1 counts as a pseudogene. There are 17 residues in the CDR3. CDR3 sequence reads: CASSPSPQRGGSDTQYF. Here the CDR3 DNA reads TGTGCCAGCAGCCCCTCTCCCCAGCGGGGGGGCTCGGATACGCAGTATTTT.

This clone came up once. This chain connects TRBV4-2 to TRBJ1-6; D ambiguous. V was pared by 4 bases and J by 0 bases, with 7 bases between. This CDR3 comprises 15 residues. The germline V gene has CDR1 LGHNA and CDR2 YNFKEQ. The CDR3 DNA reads TGTGCCAGCAGCCCGGTGGACTCCTATAATTCACCCCTCCACTTT. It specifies CASSPVDSYNSPLHF.

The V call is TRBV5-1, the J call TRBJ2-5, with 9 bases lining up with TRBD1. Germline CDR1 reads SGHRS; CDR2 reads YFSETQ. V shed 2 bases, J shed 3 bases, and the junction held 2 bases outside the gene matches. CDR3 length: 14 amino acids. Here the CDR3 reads CASSFRDREETQYF. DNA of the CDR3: TGCGCCAGCAGCTTCCGGGACAGGGAAGAGACCCAGTACTTC.

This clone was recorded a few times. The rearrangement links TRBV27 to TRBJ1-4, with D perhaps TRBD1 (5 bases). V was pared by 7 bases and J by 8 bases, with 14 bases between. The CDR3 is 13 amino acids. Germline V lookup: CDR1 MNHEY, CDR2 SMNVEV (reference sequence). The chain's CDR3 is CASTRGGGEKLFF. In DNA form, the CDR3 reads TGTGCCAGCACACGGGGGGGTGGAGAAAAACTGTTTTTT.

CDR3: CASRGGRNIQYF. For the CDR3, the DNA is TGTGCCAGCAGAGGGGGGCGGAACATTCAGTACTTC. This rearrangement joins TRBV25-1 to TRBJ2-4; D possibly uses TRBD1 or TRBD2 (6 bases each). The CDR3 spans 12 residues. From germline, CDR1 is MGHDK and CDR2 SYGVNS. V dropped 6 bases and J dropped 7 bases, with 10 bases sitting between them.

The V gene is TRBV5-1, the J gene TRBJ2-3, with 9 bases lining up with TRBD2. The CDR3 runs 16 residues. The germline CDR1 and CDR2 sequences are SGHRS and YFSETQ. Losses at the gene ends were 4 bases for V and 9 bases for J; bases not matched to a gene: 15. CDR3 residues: CASSGLLAGPATTQYF. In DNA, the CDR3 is TGCGCCAGCAGCGGCCTACTAGCGGGCCCCGCAACAACGCAGTATTTT.

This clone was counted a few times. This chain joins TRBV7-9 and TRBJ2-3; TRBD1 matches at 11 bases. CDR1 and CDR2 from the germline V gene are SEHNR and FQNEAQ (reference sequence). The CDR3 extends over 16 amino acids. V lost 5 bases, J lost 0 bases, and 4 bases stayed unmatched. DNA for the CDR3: TGTGCCAGCAGCCCGGACAGGGGGCTCAGCACAGATACGCAGTATTTT. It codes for CASSPDRGLSTDTQYF.

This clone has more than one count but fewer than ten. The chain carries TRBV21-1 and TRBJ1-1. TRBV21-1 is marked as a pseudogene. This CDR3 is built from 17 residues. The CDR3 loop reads CASSNEGNGSGNTEAFF. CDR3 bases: TGTGCCAGCAGCAACGAGGGGAATGGCTCCGGAAACACTGAAGCTTTCTTT.

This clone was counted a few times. The CDR3, as DNA: TGTGCCAGCAGCTTAGGGTCTAGCGGGGGAGGTGAGCAGTTCTTC. Its protein is CASSLGSSGGGEQFF. V usage is TRBV7-3 and J usage is TRBJ2-1, with 10 positions matching TRBD2. CDR3 length equals 15 residues. J gave up 9 bases and V 2 bases, and 7 bases lay outside the gene matches. Germline V gives CDR1 SGHTA, CDR2 FQGTGA. Full variable domain (rest looked up from reference TRBV7-3 and TRBJ2-1): GAGVSQTPSNKVTEKGKYVELRCDPISGHTALYWYRQSLGQGPEFLIYFQGTGAADDSGLPNDRFFAVRPEGSVSTLKIQRTERGDSAVYLCASSLGSSGGGEQFFGPGTRLTVL.